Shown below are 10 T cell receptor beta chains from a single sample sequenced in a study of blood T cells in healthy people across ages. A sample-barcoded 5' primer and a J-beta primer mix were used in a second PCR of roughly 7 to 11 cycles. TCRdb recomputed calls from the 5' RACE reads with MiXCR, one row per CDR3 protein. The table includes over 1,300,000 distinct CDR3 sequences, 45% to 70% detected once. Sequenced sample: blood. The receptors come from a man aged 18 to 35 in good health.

The CDR3 protein is CSGKTGIESPLHF. As DNA, the CDR3 is TGCAGCGGAAAGACAGGGATTGAATCACCCCTCCACTTT. This chain joins TRBV29-1 and TRBJ1-6, with 7 bases aligning to TRBD1. Germline-derived CDR1 and CDR2 are SQVTM and ANQGSEA. The CDR3 covers 13 residues. The J segment lost 10 bases and the V segment lost 7 bases, leaving 10 bases of the junction unmatched.

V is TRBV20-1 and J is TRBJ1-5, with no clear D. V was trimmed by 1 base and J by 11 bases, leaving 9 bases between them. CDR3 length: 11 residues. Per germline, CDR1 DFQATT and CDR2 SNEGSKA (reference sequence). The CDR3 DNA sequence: TGCAGTGCTAGAGTACGAGAAGCCCAGCATTTT. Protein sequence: CSARVREAQHF.

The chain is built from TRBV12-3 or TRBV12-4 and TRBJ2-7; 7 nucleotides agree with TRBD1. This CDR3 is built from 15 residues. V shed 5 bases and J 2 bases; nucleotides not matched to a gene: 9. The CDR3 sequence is CASSPYRTGTYEQYF. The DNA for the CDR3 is TGTGCCAGCAGTCCCTATCGGACAGGAACCTACGAGCAGTACTTC.

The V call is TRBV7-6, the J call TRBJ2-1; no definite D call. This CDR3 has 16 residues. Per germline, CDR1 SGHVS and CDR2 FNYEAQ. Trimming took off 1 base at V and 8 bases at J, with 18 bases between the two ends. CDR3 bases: TGTGCCAGCAGCTTAGTTATATTTCCTAGTGCCCATGAGCAGTTCTTC. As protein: CASSLVIFPSAHEQFF.

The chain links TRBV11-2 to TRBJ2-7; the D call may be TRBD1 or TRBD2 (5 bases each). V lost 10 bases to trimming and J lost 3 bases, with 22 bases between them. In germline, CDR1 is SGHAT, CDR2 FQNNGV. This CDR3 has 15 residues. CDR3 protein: CATEGDGAAGYEQYF. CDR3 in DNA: TGTGCCACCGAAGGGGACGGGGCAGCCGGCTACGAGCAGTACTTC. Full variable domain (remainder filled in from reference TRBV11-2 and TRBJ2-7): EAGVAQSPRYKIIEKRQSVAFWCNPISGHATLYWYQQILGQGPKLLIQFQNNGVVDDSQLPKDRFSAERLKGVDSTLKIQPAKLEDSAVYLCATEGDGAAGYEQYFGPGTRLTVT.

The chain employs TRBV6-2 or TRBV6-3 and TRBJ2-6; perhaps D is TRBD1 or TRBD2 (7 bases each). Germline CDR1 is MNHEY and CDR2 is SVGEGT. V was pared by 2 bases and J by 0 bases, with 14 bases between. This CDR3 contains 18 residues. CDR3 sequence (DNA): TGTGCCAGCAGTTACGCGCAGGGGGGGAACTCTGGGGCCAACGTCCTGACTTTC. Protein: CASSYAQGGNSGANVLTF.

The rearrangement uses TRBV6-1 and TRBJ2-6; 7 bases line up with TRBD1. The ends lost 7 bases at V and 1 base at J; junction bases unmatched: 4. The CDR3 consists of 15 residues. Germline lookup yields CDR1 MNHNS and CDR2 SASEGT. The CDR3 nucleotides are TGTGCCAGCACGGGACAGCTTTCTGGGGCCAACGTCCTGACTTTC. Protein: CASTGQLSGANVLTF.

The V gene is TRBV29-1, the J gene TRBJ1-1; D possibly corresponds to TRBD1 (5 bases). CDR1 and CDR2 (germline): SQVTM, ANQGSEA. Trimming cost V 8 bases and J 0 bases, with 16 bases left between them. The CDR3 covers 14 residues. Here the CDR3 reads CSPVRGVMNTEAFF. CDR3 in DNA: TGCAGCCCCGTCCGGGGCGTTATGAACACTGAAGCTTTCTTT.

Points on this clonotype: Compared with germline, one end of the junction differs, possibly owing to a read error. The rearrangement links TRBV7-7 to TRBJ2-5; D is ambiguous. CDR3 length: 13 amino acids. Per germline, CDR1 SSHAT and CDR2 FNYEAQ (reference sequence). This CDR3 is CASSLEAFQTQYF. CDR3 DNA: TGTGCTAGCAGCTTAGAGGCCTTCCAGACCCAGTACTTC.

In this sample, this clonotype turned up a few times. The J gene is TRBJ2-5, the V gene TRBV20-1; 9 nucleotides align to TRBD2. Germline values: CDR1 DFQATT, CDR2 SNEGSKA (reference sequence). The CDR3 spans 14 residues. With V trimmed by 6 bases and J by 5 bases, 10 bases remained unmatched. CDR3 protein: CSAGRGLAYETQYF. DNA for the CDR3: TGCAGTGCGGGCAGGGGACTAGCTTATGAGACCCAGTACTTC.